A single sample is the source of the 3 T cell receptor beta chains below, sequenced in a study of CD8 T cells in ankylosing spondylitis. Study-wide results and caveats: Ankylosing spondylitis blood appeared to be characterized by a TCR beta motif of several highly homologous variants.

These TCRs' antigens remain unknown. One entry per CDR3 protein, called by TCRdb with MiXCR from the 5' RACE reads. This repertoire shows hundreds of thousands of distinct CDR3 sequences, about an eighth found once; its top ten account for roughly 0.51%. The sample consisted of blood, either unsorted or a sorted T cell fraction (not recorded which). The receptors here all came from a male donor with ankylosing spondylitis.

A few counts support this clonotype. This chain uses TRBV27 with TRBJ1-1, with a tentative D call TRBD1 (6 bases). The CDR3 has 14 amino acids. Trimming left V 5 bases short and J 3 bases short, with 13 bases between. Per the germline V gene, CDR1 is MNHEY and CDR2 is SMNVEV (reference sequence). The CDR3 loop reads CASSRQVEHTEAFF. The CDR3 DNA is TGTGCCAGCAGTCGACAGGTAGAACACACTGAAGCTTTCTTT.

The chain is built from TRBV28 and TRBJ1-1; possible D gene TRBD1, 5 bases. Trimming stripped 6 bases from V and 1 base from J, with 15 bases between. This CDR3 region has 15 residues. Germline assignment: CDR1 MDHEN and CDR2 SYDVKM. CDR3 DNA sequence: TGTGCCAGCAGGATTCTGCTAGGGGCGAACACTGAAGCTTTCTTT. Residues: CASRILLGANTEAFF.

This clonotype showed up just a few times. This chain connects TRBV7-2 to TRBJ2-5; D remains ambiguous. Germline CDR1 reads SGHTA; CDR2 reads FQGNSA. This CDR3 region has 12 residues. The V end lost 2 bases, the J end lost 2 bases, and 3 bases lay between the germline ends. The CDR3, as DNA: TGTGCCAGCAGCTTAAAACAAGAGACCCAGTACTTC. Translated, it gives CASSLKQETQYF.